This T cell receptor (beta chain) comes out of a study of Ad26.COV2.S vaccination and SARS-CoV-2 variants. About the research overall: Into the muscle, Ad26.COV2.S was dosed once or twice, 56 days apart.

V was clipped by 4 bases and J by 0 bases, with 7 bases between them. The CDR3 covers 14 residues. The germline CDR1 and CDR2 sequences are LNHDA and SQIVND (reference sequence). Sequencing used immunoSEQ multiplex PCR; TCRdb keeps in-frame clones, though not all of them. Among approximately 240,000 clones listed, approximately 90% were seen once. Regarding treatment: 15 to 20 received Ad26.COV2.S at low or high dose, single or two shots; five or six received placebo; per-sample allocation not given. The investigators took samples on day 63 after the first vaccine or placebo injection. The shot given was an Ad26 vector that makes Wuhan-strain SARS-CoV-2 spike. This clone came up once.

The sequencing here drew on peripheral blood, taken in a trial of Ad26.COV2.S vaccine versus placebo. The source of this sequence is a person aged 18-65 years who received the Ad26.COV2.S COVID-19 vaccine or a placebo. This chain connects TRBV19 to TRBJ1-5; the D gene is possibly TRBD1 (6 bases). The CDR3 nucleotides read TGTGCCAGTAGTAAGGGACATAGCAATCAGCCCCAGCATTTT. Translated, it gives CASSKGHSNQPQHF.